This entry concerns a single T cell receptor beta chain. The antigen remains undetermined. The repertoire was sequenced with immunoSEQ multiplex PCR; TCRdb's copy has only in-frame clones and lacks some. This table holds 92,000 or so clones, roughly 97% found once. The data are from a study of cytomegalovirus exposure and HLA in healthy donors. Study results and limitations: Specific recognition of CMV antigens was confirmed in vitro for a few chains (all CMV-associated).

Trimming cost V 6 bases and J 6 bases; bases outside gene matches: 13. From germline, CDR1 is MNHEY and CDR2 SVGAGI. The CDR3 consists of 15 residues. The chain couples TRBV6-5 to TRBJ2-7; 8 bases map to TRBD1. The receptor was isolated from a man between 18 and 29 years old in good health and CMV-seronegative. The sample comprised PBMCs. The DNA for the CDR3 is TGTGCCAGCAGCTCCGCCGGGACAGGTTCAAGCGAGCAGTACTTC. Protein: CASSSAGTGSSEQYF.